This TCR beta chain was captured in a study of T cell changes during pregnancy in multiple sclerosis. Clones were read by immunoSEQ multiplex PCR, and TCRdb kept only the in-frame ones, dropping some. The table includes approximately 110,000 clones, approximately 93% detected once. CDR1 MNHEY and CDR2 SMNVEV come from the germline V gene (reference sequence). V trimming: 3 bases; J trimming: 2 bases; junction bases outside the gene matches: 10. The CDR3 contains 17 residues. This TCR was sampled from a female donor with multiple sclerosis, enrolled in a pregnancy study. The V call is TRBV27, the J call TRBJ2-1; 7 bases are shared with TRBD2. This specimen consisted of peripheral blood, obtained after pregnancy. In DNA, the CDR3 is TGTGCCAGCAGTTTGGGCCTAGCGGTCCCAGCCTACAATGAGCAGTTCTTC. This codes for CASSLGLAVPAYNEQFF.